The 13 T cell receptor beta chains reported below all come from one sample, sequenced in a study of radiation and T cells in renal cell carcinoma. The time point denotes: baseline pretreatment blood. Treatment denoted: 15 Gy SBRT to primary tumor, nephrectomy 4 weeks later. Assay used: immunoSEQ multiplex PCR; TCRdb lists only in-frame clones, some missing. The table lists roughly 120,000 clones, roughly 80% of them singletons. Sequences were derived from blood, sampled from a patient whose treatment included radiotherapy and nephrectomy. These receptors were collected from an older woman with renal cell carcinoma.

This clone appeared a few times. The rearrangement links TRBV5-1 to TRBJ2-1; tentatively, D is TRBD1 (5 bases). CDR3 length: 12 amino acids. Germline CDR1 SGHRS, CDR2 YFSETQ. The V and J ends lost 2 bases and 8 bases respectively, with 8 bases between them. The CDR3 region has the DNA TGCGCCAGCAGCTTAGGGGAATATGAGCAGTTCTTC. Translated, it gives CASSLGEYEQFF.

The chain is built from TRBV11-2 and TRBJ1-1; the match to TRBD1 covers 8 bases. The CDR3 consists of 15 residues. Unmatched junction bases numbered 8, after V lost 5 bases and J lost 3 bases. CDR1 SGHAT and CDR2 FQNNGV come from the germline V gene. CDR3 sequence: CASSTRTGIHTEAFF. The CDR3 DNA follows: TGTGCCAGCAGCACCCGGACAGGGATCCACACTGAAGCTTTCTTT.

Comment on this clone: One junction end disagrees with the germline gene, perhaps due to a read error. The CDR3 is CSAIGSGPNF. CDR3 sequence (DNA): TGCAGTGCTATCGGCTCGGGACCGAATTTT. The V gene is TRBV20-1, the J gene TRBJ2-3; possibly TRBD1 or TRBD2 for D (5 bases each). CDR1 DFQATT and CDR2 SNEGSKA come from the germline V gene (reference sequence). The CDR3 length is 10 residues.

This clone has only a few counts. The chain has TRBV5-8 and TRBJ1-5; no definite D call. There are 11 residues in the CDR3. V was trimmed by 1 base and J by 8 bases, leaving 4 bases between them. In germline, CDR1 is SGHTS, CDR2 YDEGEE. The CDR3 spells CASSLREPQHF. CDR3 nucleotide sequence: TGTGCCAGCAGCTTGCGGGAGCCCCAGCATTTT.

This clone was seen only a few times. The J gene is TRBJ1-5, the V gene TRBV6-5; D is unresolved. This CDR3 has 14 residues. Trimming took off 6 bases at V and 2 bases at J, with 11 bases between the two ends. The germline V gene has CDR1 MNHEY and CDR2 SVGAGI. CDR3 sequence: CASSPTKGNQPQHF. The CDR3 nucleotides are TGTGCCAGCAGCCCGACCAAAGGCAATCAGCCCCAGCATTTT.

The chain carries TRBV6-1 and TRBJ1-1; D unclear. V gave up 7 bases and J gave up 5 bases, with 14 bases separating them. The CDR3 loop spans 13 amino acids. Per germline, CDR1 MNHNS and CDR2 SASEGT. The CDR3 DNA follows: TGTGCCAGCACCTCAGCCCGGGAAACTGAAGCTTTCTTT. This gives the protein CASTSARETEAFF.

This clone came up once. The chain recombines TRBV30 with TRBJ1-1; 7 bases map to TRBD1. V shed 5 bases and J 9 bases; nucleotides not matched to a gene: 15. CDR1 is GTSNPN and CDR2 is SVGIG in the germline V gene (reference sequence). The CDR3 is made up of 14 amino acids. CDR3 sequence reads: CAWLTPGQSFKAFF. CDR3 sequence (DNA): TGTGCCTGGCTGACACCGGGACAGTCGTTTAAAGCTTTCTTT. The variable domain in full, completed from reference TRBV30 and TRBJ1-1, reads SQTIHQWPATLVQPVGSPLSLECTVEGTSNPNLYWYRQAAGRGLQLLFYSVGIGQISSEVPQNLSASRPQDRQFILSSKKLLLSDSGFYLCAWLTPGQSFKAFFGQGTRLTVV.

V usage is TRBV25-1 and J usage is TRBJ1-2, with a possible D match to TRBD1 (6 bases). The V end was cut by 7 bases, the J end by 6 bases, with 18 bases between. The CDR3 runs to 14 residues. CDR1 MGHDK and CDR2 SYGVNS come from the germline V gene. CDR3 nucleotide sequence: TGTGCCAGCACCCTCGGGGGGGCAGGGAATGGCTACACCTTC. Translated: CASTLGGAGNGYTF.

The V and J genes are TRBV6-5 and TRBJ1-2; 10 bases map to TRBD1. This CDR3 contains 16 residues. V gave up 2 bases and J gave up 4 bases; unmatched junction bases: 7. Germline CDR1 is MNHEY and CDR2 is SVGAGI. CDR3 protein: CASSYIGQGVAYGYTF. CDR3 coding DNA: TGTGCCAGCAGTTACATCGGACAGGGGGTTGCCTATGGCTACACCTTC.

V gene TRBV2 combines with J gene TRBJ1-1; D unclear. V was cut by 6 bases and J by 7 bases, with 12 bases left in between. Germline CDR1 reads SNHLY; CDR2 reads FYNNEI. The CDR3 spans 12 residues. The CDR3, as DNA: TGTGCCAGCAGGGTGGAGGGATTTGAAGCTTTCTTT. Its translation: CASRVEGFEAFF.

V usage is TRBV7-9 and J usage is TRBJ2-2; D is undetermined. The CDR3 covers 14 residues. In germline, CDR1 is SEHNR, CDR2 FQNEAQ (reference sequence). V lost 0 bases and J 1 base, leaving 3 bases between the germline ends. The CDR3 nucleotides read TGTGCCAGCAGCTTAGCCGGGAACACCGGGGAGCTGTTTTTT. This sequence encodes CASSLAGNTGELFF.

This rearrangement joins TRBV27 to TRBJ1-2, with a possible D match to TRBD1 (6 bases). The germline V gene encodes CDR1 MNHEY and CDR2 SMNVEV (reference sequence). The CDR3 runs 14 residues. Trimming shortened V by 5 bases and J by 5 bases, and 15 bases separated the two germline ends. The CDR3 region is CASSPSGQTYGYTF. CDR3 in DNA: TGTGCCAGCAGTCCCTCGGGACAAACTTATGGCTACACCTTC.

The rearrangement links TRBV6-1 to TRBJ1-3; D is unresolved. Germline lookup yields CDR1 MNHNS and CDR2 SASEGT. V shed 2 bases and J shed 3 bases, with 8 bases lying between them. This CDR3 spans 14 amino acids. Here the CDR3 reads CASSELWFGNTIYF. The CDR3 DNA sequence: TGTGCCAGCAGTGAATTGTGGTTTGGAAACACCATATATTTT.